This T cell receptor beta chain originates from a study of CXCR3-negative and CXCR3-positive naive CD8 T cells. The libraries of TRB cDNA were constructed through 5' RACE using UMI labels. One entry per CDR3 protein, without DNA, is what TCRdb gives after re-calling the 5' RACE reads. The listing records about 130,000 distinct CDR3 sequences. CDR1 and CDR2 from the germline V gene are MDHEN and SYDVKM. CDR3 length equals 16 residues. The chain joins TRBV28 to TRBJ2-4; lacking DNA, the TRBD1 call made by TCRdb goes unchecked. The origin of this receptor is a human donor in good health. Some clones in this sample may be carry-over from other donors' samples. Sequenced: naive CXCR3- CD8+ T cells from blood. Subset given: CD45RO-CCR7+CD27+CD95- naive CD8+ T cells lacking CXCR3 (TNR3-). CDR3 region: CASSPRQGGDKNIQYF. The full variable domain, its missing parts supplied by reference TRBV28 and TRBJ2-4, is DVKVTQSSRYLVKRTGEKVFLECVQDMDHENMFWYRQDPGLGLRLIYFSYDVKMKEKGDIPEGYSVSREKKERFSLILESASTNQTSMYLCASSPRQGGDKNIQYFGAGTRLSVL.